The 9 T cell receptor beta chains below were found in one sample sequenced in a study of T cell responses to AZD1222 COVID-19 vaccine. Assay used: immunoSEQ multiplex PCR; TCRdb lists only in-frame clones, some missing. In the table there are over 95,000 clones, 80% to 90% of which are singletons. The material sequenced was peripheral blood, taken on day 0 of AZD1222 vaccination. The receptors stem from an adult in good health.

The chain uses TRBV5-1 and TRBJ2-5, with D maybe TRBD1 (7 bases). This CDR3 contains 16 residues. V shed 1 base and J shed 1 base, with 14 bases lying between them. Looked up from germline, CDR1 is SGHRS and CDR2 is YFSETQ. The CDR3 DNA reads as TGCGCCAGCAGCTTGACAGGGGAGGCGCTCCAAGAGACCCAGTACTTC. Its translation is CASSLTGEALQETQYF. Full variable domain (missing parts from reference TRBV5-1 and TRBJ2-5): KAGVTQTPRYLIKTRGQQVTLSCSPISGHRSVSWYQQTPGQGLQFLFEYFSETQRNKGNFPGRFSGRQFSNSRSEMNVSTLELGDSALYLCASSLTGEALQETQYFGPGTRLLVL.

CDR3: CASSLGLAYQETQYF. The DNA of the CDR3 is TGTGCCAGCAGCTTAGGGCTAGCGTACCAAGAGACCCAGTACTTC. This chain links TRBV7-2 with TRBJ2-5; the D gene is possibly TRBD2 (6 bases). Trimming cost V 1 base and J 0 bases, with 9 bases left between them. Germline V gives CDR1 SGHTA, CDR2 FQGNSA. The CDR3 is 15 residues long.

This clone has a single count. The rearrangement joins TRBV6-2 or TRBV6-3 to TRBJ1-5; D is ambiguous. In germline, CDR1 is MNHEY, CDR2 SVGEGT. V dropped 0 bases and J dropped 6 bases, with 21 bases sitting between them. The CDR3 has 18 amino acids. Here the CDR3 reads CASSYSQPSVSGGQPQHF. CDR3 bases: TGTGCCAGCAGTTACTCCCAGCCCTCTGTCAGTGGCGGTCAGCCCCAGCATTTT.

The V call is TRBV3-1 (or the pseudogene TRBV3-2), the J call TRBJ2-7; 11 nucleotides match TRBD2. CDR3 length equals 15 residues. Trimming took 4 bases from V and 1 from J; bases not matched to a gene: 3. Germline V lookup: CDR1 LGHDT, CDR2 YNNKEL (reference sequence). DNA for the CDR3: TGTGCCAGCAGCCCACGACTAGCGGGATCCTACGAGCAGTACTTC. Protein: CASSPRLAGSYEQYF.

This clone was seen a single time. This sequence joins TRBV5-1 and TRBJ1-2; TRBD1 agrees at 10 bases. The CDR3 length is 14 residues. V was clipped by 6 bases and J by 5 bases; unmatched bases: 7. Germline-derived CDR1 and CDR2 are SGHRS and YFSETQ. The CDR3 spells CASNSGQGDYGYTF. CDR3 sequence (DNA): TGCGCCAGCAACAGTGGACAGGGGGATTATGGCTACACCTTC.

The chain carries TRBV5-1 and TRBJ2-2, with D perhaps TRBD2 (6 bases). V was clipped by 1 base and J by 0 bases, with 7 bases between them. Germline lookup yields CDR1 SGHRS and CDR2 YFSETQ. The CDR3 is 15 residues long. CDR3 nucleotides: TGCGCCAGCAGCTTGACGGGGGCGAACACCGGGGAGCTGTTTTTT. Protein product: CASSLTGANTGELFF.

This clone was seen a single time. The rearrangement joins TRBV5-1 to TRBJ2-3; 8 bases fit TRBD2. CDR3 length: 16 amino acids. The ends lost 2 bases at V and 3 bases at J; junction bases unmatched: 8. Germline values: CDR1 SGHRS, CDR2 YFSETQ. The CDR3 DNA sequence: TGCGCCAGCAGCTTTGGTCGGGGGGGCGAAACAGATACGCAGTATTTT. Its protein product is CASSFGRGGETDTQYF.

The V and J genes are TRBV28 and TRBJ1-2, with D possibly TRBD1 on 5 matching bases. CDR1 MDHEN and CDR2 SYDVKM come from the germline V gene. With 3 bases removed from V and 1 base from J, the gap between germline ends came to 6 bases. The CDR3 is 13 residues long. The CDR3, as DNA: TGTGCCAGCAGTTTTGGGGGTAACTATGGCTACACCTTC. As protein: CASSFGGNYGYTF.

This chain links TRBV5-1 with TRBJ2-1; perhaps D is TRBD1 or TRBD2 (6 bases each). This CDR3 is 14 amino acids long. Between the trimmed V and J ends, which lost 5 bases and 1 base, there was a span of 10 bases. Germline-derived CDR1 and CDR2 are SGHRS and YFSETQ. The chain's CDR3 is CASSEGGSYNEQFF. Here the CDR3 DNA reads TGCGCCAGCAGTGAAGGGGGGTCCTACAATGAGCAGTTCTTC.